What follows are 17 T cell receptor beta chains derived from one specimen sequenced in a study of T cells in Graves' hyperthyroidism and ophthalmopathy. RNA transcripts provided the source from which TCR beta CDR3 regions were amplified. TCR CDR3 underwent first-round RT-PCR with the HTBI primer set. MiXCR, applied by TCRdb to the multiplex PCR reads, yields one record per CDR3 protein. The sample has some 300,000 distinct CDR3 sequences, roughly 18% seen once. Sequences were obtained from blood. The receptors derive from a man aged 45 to 65 with Graves' ophthalmopathy.

Note on this clonotype: A much bigger clone sits one base away, suggesting this may be a read error. The V gene is TRBV28, the J gene TRBJ1-1; TRBD1 matches 7 bases. CDR3 size: 14 residues. With 6 bases clipped from V and 5 bases from J, the junction kept 9 bases outside the gene matches. Germline CDR1 reads MDHEN; CDR2 reads SYDVKM. The DNA for the CDR3 is TGTGCCAGCAGCCCCGACAGGGTGAGGACTGAAGCTTTCTTT. It translates to CASSPDRVRTEAFF. Filled out from reference TRBV28 and TRBJ1-1, the complete variable domain reads DVKVTQSSRYLVKRTGEKVFLECVQDMDHENMFWYRQDPGLGLRLIYFSYDVKMKEKGDIPEGYSVSREKKERFSLILESASTNQTSMYLCASSPDRVRTEAFFGQGTRLTVV.

This clonotype showed up many times. The chain employs TRBV3-1 and TRBJ2-7; D is possibly TRBD2 (6 bases). The germline V and J ends were trimmed by 4 bases and 1 base, with 14 bases remaining between them. This CDR3 is built from 15 residues. The germline V gene encodes CDR1 LGHDT and CDR2 YNNKEL (reference sequence). Written as DNA, the CDR3 is TGTGCCAGCAGCCTCGGACTATTGGGATCCTACGAGCAGTACTTC. Translated, it gives CASSLGLLGSYEQYF.

This clonotype was found many times. V gene TRBV11-2 combines with J gene TRBJ2-7; 14 bases fit TRBD2. The CDR3 runs 15 residues. V lost 5 bases to trimming and J lost 6 bases; unmatched junction nucleotides: 6. CDR1 and CDR2 from the germline V gene are SGHAT and FQNNGV. CDR3 sequence: CASSRGTSGRGEQYF. The CDR3, as DNA: TGTGCCAGCAGCCGTGGGACTAGCGGGAGAGGCGAGCAGTACTTC.

This clonotype was seen a few times. V usage is TRBV5-5 and J usage is TRBJ2-3; D may be TRBD1 (6 bases). Germline CDR1 reads SGHKS; CDR2 reads YYEKEE (reference sequence). The CDR3 is made up of 14 amino acids. The germline V and J ends were trimmed by 0 bases and 8 bases, with 13 bases remaining between them. CDR3 sequence: CASSLDRVVATQYF. Here the CDR3 DNA reads TGTGCCAGCAGCTTGGACAGGGTGGTGGCTACGCAGTATTTT.

This chain links TRBV5-4 with TRBJ2-4; D perhaps matches TRBD2 (5 bases). V shed 2 bases and J shed 0 bases, with 12 bases lying between them. Germline-derived CDR1 and CDR2 are SGHNT and YYREEE (reference sequence). The CDR3 has 16 residues. The CDR3, as DNA: TGTGCCAGCAGCTTTGGAGGCTCTCAAGCCAAAAACATTCAGTACTTC. Its translation: CASSFGGSQAKNIQYF.

The rearrangement links TRBV29-1 to TRBJ2-6; no firm D call. Germline V gene data show CDR1 as SQVTM and CDR2 as ANQGSEA. V gave up 4 bases and J gave up 0 bases, with 7 bases separating them. This CDR3 has 14 residues. CDR3 region: CSVGTASGANVLTF. CDR3 in DNA: TGCAGCGTTGGGACGGCCTCTGGGGCCAACGTCCTGACTTTC.

The table lists this clonotype with a few counts. The chain couples TRBV6-1 to TRBJ1-2; a weak D match, TRBD1 (6 bases). Germline CDR1 is MNHNS and CDR2 is SASEGT. The CDR3 runs to 16 residues. The ends were cut back, 4 bases at V and 4 bases at J, with 19 bases in the middle. In nucleotides, the CDR3 is TGTGCCAGCAGTGCCCCGTTTCCAGGGGTTAGCTATGGCTACACCTTC. Encoded protein: CASSAPFPGVSYGYTF.

This clonotype was seen only once. The J gene is TRBJ2-1, the V gene TRBV7-9; D is undetermined. The V gene's germline CDR1 is SEHNR and CDR2 FQNEAQ (reference sequence). The CDR3 loop spans 14 amino acids. The V and J ends lost 5 bases and 4 bases respectively, with 12 bases between them. The CDR3 protein is CASSPQIGYNEQFF. The CDR3 nucleotides are TGTGCCAGCAGCCCCCAGATTGGATACAATGAGCAGTTCTTC. Complete variable domain (other parts from reference TRBV7-9 and TRBJ2-1): DTGVSQNPRHKITKRGQNVTFRCDPISEHNRLYWYRQTLGQGPEFLTYFQNEAQLEKSRLLSDRFSAERPKGSFSTLEIQRTEQGDSAMYLCASSPQIGYNEQFFGPGTRLTVL.

This clonotype was picked up many times. The rearrangement links TRBV3-1 to TRBJ2-2; 10 bases line up with TRBD2. Germline CDR1 is LGHDT and CDR2 is YNNKEL (reference sequence). This CDR3 is 19 amino acids long. The V gene end was trimmed by 0 bases and the J gene end by 4 bases; junction bases not matched to a gene: 11. CDR3 DNA sequence: TGTGCCAGCAGCCAAGATCTGGTGACTAGCGGGTTAGGCACCGGGGAGCTGTTTTTT. This sequence encodes CASSQDLVTSGLGTGELFF.

The genes are TRBV5-1 and TRBJ2-2, with D possibly matching TRBD2 (6 bases). CDR1 and CDR2 (germline): SGHRS, YFSETQ. The length of the CDR3 is 17 residues. Trimming shortened V by 3 bases and J by 0 bases, and 15 bases separated the two germline ends. CDR3 in amino acids: CASSSSWDFPNTGELFF. The CDR3 nucleotides are TGCGCCAGCAGCTCCTCCTGGGACTTCCCGAACACCGGGGAGCTGTTTTTT.

The gene calls are TRBV7-3 and TRBJ2-3, with D perhaps TRBD2 (5 bases). V lost 9 bases, J lost 4 bases, and 14 bases lay in between. There are 13 residues in the CDR3. Germline assignment: CDR1 SGHTA and CDR2 FQGTGA. The CDR3: CASSIRGADTQYF. DNA for the CDR3: TGTGCCAGTAGTATCCGGGGAGCAGATACGCAGTATTTT.

This chain connects TRBV19 to TRBJ2-6; 9 bases are a match to TRBD1. This CDR3 comprises 18 residues. Germline CDR1 reads LNHDA; CDR2 reads SQIVND (reference sequence). V lost 4 bases to trimming and J lost 1 base; unmatched junction nucleotides: 8. The CDR3 nucleotides read TGTGCCAGTAGTACAAGGGGGACAGGGACTTCTGGGGCCAACGTCCTGACTTTC. Translation gives CASSTRGTGTSGANVLTF.

In the case of this clonotype: One end of the junction varies from germline; a read error may be responsible. This rearrangement joins TRBV5-1 to TRBJ1-2; possibly TRBD1 for D (5 bases). Germline V gene lookup returns CDR1 SGHRS and CDR2 YFSETQ. This CDR3 is 11 amino acids long. The CDR3 region has the DNA TGTGCCAGCGGGGCAGGGTATGGCTACACCTTC. Translated, it gives CASGAGYGYTF.

This chain links TRBV15 with TRBJ2-3; tentative D call: TRBD2 (5 bases). Germline lookup yields CDR1 LNHNV and CDR2 YYDKDF (reference sequence). The length of the CDR3 is 13 residues. The ends were cut back, 4 bases at V and 4 bases at J, with 9 bases in the middle. CDR3 sequence: CATSKRAADTQYF. Here the CDR3 DNA reads TGTGCCACCAGCAAGAGGGCAGCAGATACGCAGTATTTT.

This clonotype was picked up many times. V usage is TRBV11-2 and J usage is TRBJ2-2, with D hard to call. Trimming took off 5 bases at V and 8 bases at J, with 15 bases between the two ends. Germline-derived CDR1 and CDR2 are SGHAT and FQNNGV. This CDR3 has 14 amino acids. Here the CDR3 reads CASSRSSGLGELFF. For the CDR3, the DNA is TGTGCCAGCAGCCGCAGTAGTGGGCTGGGGGAGCTGTTTTTT.

This clonotype has ten or more counts. The chain carries TRBV28 and TRBJ1-5; TRBD1 aligns across 7 bases. V lost 5 bases, J lost 4 bases, and 8 bases stayed unmatched. Germline CDR1 is MDHEN and CDR2 is SYDVKM. The CDR3 runs 15 residues. The CDR3 is CASSETGRTNQPQHF. For the CDR3, the DNA is TGTGCCAGCAGTGAGACAGGGAGGACAAATCAGCCCCAGCATTTT.

This clonotype was counted many times. The chain combines TRBV5-5 with TRBJ1-1; D perhaps matches TRBD1 (5 bases). CDR3 length equals 14 residues. The V end lost 8 bases, the J end lost 2 bases, and 16 bases lay between the germline ends. Germline V gene data show CDR1 as SGHKS and CDR2 as YYEKEE (reference sequence). The CDR3: CASEAGRYNTEAFF. Written as DNA, the CDR3 is TGTGCCAGTGAAGCGGGACGGTATAACACTGAAGCTTTCTTT.